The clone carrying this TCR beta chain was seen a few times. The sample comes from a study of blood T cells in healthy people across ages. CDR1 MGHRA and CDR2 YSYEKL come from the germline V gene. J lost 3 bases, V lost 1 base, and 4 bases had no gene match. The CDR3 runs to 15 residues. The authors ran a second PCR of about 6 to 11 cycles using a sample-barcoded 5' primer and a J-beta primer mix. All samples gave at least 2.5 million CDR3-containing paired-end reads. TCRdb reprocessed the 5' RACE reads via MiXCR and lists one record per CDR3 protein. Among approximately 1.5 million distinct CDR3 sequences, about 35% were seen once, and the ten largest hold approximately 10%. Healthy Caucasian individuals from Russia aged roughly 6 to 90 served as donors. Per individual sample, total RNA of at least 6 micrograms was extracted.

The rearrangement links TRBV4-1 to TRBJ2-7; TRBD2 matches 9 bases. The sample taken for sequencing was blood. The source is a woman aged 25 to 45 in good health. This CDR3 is CASSQVAGAVYEQYF. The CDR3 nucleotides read TGCGCCAGCAGCCAAGTAGCGGGGGCGGTCTACGAGCAGTACTTC.